This T cell receptor (beta chain) was retrieved from a study of T cell responses to AZD1222 COVID-19 vaccine. Study-wide findings and caveats: With two AZD1222 doses given, Spike-specific TCR breadth and depth both rose. Mostly white British, mostly female donors; authors suggested clonal diversity may be underestimated.

Clones were read by immunoSEQ multiplex PCR, and TCRdb kept only the in-frame ones, dropping some. Here the sample spans roughly 99,000 clones, 80% to 90% being singletons. About this clone itself: Antigen: not known.

The sequence came from an adult in good health. Sequences were derived from peripheral blood, sampled on day 0 of AZD1222 vaccination.

CDR3 sequence reads: CASSYSTGELGYEQYF. The CDR3 region has the DNA TGCGCCAGCAGCTATTCGACAGGGGAACTGGGCTACGAGCAGTACTTC. This chain links TRBV5-1 with TRBJ2-7; the match to TRBD1 covers 8 bases. Germline CDR1 and CDR2: SGHRS and YFSETQ. Trimming removed 3 bases from V and 3 bases from J; junction bases left unmatched: 11. The CDR3 totals 16 residues. Variable domain in full (rest from reference TRBV5-1 and TRBJ2-7): KAGVTQTPRYLIKTRGQQVTLSCSPISGHRSVSWYQQTPGQGLQFLFEYFSETQRNKGNFPGRFSGRQFSNSRSEMNVSTLELGDSALYLCASSYSTGELGYEQYFGPGTRLTVT.